This TCR beta chain was captured in a study of cytomegalovirus exposure and HLA in healthy donors. The PCR contained 60 Vbeta and 13 Jbeta primers. The table came from immunoSEQ multiplex PCR; TCRdb's copy has only in-frame clones and leaves some out. Among 70,000 to 75,000 clones listed, 55% to 75% were seen once. This clone was detected only once. Germline is not matched at one junction end, which may reflect a read error. The CDR3 sequence is 15 residues long. Per germline, CDR1 MNHNS and CDR2 SASEGT. This TCR was sampled from a woman aged 40 to 50 in good health and CMV-seropositive. The source material was PBMCs. This rearrangement joins TRBV6-1 to TRBJ1-5, with D unresolved. CDR3 DNA sequence: TGTGCCAGCACGGGGATGGGAGATGGCAATCAGCCCCAGAATTTT. Its translation: CASTGMGDGNQPQNF.